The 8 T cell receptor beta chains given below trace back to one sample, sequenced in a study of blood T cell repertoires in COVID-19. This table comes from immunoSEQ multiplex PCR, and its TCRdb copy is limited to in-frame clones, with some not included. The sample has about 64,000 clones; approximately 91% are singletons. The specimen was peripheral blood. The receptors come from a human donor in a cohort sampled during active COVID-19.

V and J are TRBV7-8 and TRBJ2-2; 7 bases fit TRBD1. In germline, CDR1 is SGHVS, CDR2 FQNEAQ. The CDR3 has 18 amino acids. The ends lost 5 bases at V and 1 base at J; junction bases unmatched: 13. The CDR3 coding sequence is TGTGCCAGCAGCAAATCTGACAGGGTCCTCCAGAACACCGGGGAGCTGTTTTTT. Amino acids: CASSKSDRVLQNTGELFF.

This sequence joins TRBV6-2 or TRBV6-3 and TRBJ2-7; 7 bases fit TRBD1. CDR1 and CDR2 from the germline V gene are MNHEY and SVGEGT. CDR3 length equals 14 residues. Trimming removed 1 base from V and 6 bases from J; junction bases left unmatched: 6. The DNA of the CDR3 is TGTGCCAGCAGTTACTACAGGGGCGAGGGCGAGCAGTACTTC. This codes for CASSYYRGEGEQYF.

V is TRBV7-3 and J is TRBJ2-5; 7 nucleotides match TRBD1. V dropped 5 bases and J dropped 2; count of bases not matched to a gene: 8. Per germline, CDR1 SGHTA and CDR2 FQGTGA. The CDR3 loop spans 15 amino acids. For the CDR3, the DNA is TGTGCCAGCAGCCCTCTACCAGGGGGTCAAGAGACCCAGTACTTC. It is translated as CASSPLPGGQETQYF.

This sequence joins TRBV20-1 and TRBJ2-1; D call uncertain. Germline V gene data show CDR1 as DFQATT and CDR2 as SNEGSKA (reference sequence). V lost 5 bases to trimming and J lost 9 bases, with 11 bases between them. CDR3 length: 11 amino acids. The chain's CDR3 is CSAPQDREQFF. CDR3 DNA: TGCAGTGCTCCACAAGATCGTGAGCAGTTCTTC.

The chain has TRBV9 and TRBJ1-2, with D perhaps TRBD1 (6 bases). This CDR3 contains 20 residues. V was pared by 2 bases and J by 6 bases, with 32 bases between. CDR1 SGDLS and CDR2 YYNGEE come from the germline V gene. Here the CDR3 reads CASSVTIPTGKQGKLDGYTF. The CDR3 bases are TGTGCCAGCAGCGTCACGATCCCAACTGGGAAACAGGGAAAACTTGATGGCTACACCTTC.

The CDR3, as DNA: TGTGCCAGCAGCCAGGGCTGGGGCGAGCAGTACTTC. As protein: CASSQGWGEQYF. The chain employs TRBV2 and TRBJ2-7, with D possibly being TRBD1 (5 bases). The CDR3 extends over 12 amino acids. Per germline, CDR1 SNHLY and CDR2 FYNNEI. V dropped 6 bases and J dropped 6 bases, with 12 bases sitting between them. The variable domain in full, with the rest retrieved from reference TRBV2 and TRBJ2-7, is EPEVTQTPSHQVTQMGQEVILRCVPISNHLYFYWYRQILGQKVEFLVSFYNNEISEKSEIFDDQFSVERPDGSNFTLKIRSTKLEDSAMYFCASSQGWGEQYFGPGTRLTVT.

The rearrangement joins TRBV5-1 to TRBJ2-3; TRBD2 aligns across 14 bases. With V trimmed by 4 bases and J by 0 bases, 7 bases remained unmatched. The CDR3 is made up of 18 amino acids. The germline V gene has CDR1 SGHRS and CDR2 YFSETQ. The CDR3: CASSPGLAGVTSTDTQYF. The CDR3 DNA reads TGCGCCAGCAGCCCGGGACTAGCGGGAGTCACTAGCACAGATACGCAGTATTTT.

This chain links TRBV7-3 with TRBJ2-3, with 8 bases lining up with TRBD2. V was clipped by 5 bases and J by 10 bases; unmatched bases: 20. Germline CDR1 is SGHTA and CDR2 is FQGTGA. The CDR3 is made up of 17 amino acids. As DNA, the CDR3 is TGTGCCAGCAGCCTGGAGCGTTTAGGACTAGCACGGGTAGCGCAGTATTTT. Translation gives CASSLERLGLARVAQYF.